This T cell receptor (beta chain) was found in a study of blood T cell repertoires in COVID-19. On the study more broadly: The analysed material was cDNA or gDNA that came from T cells, B-cell-depleted T cells, or PBMCs.

V was pared by 2 bases and J by 15 bases, with 5 bases of the junction left unmatched. This CDR3 has 14 residues. The germline gives CDR1 LGHDT, CDR2 YNNKEL (reference sequence). Profiling relied on immunoSEQ multiplex PCR, and the TCRdb table lists in-frame clones only, not all of them. This repertoire shows approximately 130,000 clones, approximately 84% found once; its top ten account for roughly 18%. The sequenced sample was peripheral blood. This clonotype originated in a woman aged 45 to 65 who had recovered from COVID-19. The rearrangement joins TRBV3-1 (or the pseudogene TRBV3-2) to TRBJ2-1; TRBD2 matches at 15 bases. CDR3 bases: TGTGCCAGCAGCCAAAGGACTAGCGGGAGGGCCATGTTCTTC. Its translation is CASSQRTSGRAMFF.